Listed below are T cell receptor beta chains from one sample, sequenced in a study of T cells in Graves' hyperthyroidism and ophthalmopathy. TCRdb itself ran the multiplex PCR reads through MiXCR, one entry per CDR3 protein. This sample has around 600,000 distinct CDR3 sequences, with approximately 15% found just once. Sequencing was performed on blood. These receptors all stem from a woman under 30 with Graves' ophthalmopathy. Both conserved end residues are part of each CDR3. A D gene is named only where the DNA matches it firmly. Expanded clones get a size class; other rows say once, few or many, or leave the size out.

d_call	v_call	j_call	clone_size	cdr3_aa	cdr3_nt
TRBD1	TRBV10-3	TRBJ1-1	many	CAIRNPGTGDIEAFF	TGTGCCATCAGAAACCCCGGGACAGGGGACATTGAAGCTTTCTTT
TRBD1	TRBV5-5	TRBJ1-2	many	CASSLVGQPLEGYTF	TGTGCCAGCAGCTTGGTGGGACAGCCCCTTGAGGGCTACACCTTC
TRBD1	TRBV6-1	TRBJ1-1	few	CASRIQGGREAFF	TGTGCCAGCAGGATACAGGGGGGCCGTGAAGCTTTCTTT
NA	TRBV20-1	TRBJ2-7	many	CSAAGTGAYYEQYF	TGCAGTGCGGCCGGGACTGGGGCTTACTACGAGCAGTACTTC
NA	TRBV19	TRBJ1-2	few	CASSIDGGSAYGYTF	TGTGCCAGTAGTATAGATGGGGGAAGCGCCTATGGCTACACCTTC
TRBD1	TRBV7-3	TRBJ2-3	NA	CASSLWGLGQGEDTQYF	TGTGCCAGCAGCTTATGGGGCCTGGGACAGGGAGAAGATACGCAGTATTTT
NA	TRBV20-1	TRBJ2-3	many	CSAPAPSTDTQYF	TGCAGTGCTCCAGCGCCTAGCACAGATACGCAGTATTTT
TRBD1	TRBV7-9	TRBJ2-7	few	CASSFGTGPGEQYF	TGTGCCAGCAGCTTTGGGACAGGTCCGGGCGAGCAGTACTTC
TRBD2	TRBV12-3/TRBV12-4	TRBJ2-3	NA	CASSGVSDTLSGSTDTQYF	TGTGCCAGCAGTGGGGTCTCCGACACCCTTAGCGGGAGCACAGATACGCAGTATTTT
TRBD2	TRBV4-1	TRBJ2-7	NA	CASSQEGGRTSAYEQYF	TGCGCCAGCAGCCAAGAGGGCGGGAGGACGTCCGCCTACGAGCAGTACTTC
TRBD1	TRBV7-3	TRBJ1-1	NA	CASRGWQGGNMNTEAFF	TGTGCCAGCAGGGGGTGGCAGGGGGGAAACATGAACACTGAAGCTTTCTTT
TRBD2	TRBV12-3/TRBV12-4	TRBJ2-3	NA	CASSPRAGGRTDTQYF	TGTGCCAGCAGCCCCAGGGCGGGAGGACGTACAGATACGCAGTATTTT
TRBD2	TRBV3-1	TRBJ2-3	many	CASSQDLRAGVGGDTQYF	TGTGCCAGCAGCCAAGATCTAAGGGCGGGAGTAGGAGGAGATACGCAGTATTTT
NA	TRBV7-3	TRBJ2-7	NA	CASSLRPNRDFYEQYF	TGTGCCAGCAGCTTAAGGCCTAACAGAGACTTCTACGAGCAGTACTTC
TRBD1	TRBV6-2/TRBV6-3	TRBJ1-5	many	CASSTGGAGNQPQHF	TGTGCCAGCAGTACAGGGGGCGCGGGCAATCAGCCCCAGCATTTT
TRBD1	TRBV25-1	TRBJ2-7	NA	CASSDEDRRITYEQYF	TGTGCCAGCAGTGATGAGGACAGGCGGATTACCTACGAGCAGTACTTC
NA	TRBV2	TRBJ2-7	many	CASSEQGYYEQYF	TGTGCCAGCAGTGAGCAGGGCTACTACGAGCAGTACTTC
NA	TRBV7-2	TRBJ1-5	few	CASSLGHLNNQPQHF	TGTGCCAGCAGCTTAGGTCACCTCAACAATCAGCCCCAGCATTTT
NA	TRBV27	TRBJ1-5	many	CASSWRGANQPQHF	TGTGCCAGCAGTTGGCGGGGGGCCAATCAGCCCCAGCATTTT
NA	TRBV7-9	TRBJ1-1	many	CATSLPGGDTEAFF	TGTGCCACCTCCCTTCCGGGGGGGGACACTGAAGCTTTCTTT
NA	TRBV20-1	TRBJ2-7	NA	CSASPLLVTANPYEQYF	TGCAGTGCTAGCCCCCTCTTGGTGACAGCGAATCCCTACGAGCAGTACTTC
NA	TRBV6-5	TRBJ2-7	many	CASSYSLGSPLEQYF	TGTGCCAGCAGTTACTCCTTGGGCTCTCCTCTCGAGCAGTACTTC
TRBD2	TRBV20-1	TRBJ2-3	many	CSARVVPGLAGGPPDTQYF	TGCAGTGCTAGAGTCGTCCCGGGACTAGCGGGAGGGCCTCCAGATACGCAGTATTTT
TRBD1	TRBV4-1	TRBJ2-7	few	CASSRLGQGFSYEQYF	TGCGCCAGCAGCCGCCTCGGACAGGGCTTCTCCTACGAGCAGTACTTC
NA	TRBV24-1	TRBJ2-2	many	CATSDTGRANTGELFF	TGTGCCACCAGTGATACGGGACGTGCGAACACCGGGGAGCTGTTTTTT
TRBD1	TRBV19	TRBJ1-1	many	CASSGQGSVNTEAFF	TGTGCCAGTAGTGGACAGGGGTCGGTGAACACTGAAGCTTTCTTT
TRBD2	TRBV5-1	TRBJ2-1	NA	CASSFYGRANEQFF	TGCGCCAGCAGCTTTTACGGGAGGGCCAATGAGCAGTTCTTC
NA	TRBV3-1	TRBJ2-7	many	CASSQDGPYEQYF	TGTGCCAGCAGCCAGGACGGTCCCTACGAGCAGTACTTC
TRBD2	TRBV12-5	TRBJ2-1	many	CASGLRTSGRTYNEQFF	TGTGCTAGTGGTTTGAGGACTAGCGGACGGACTTACAATGAGCAGTTCTTC
NA	TRBV20-1	TRBJ1-5	many	CSASPRQTSNQPQHF	TGCAGTGCTAGCCCCCGCCAGACTAGCAATCAGCCCCAGCATTTT
NA	TRBV7-2	TRBJ2-5	NA	CASSKRHARETLYF	TGTGCCAGCAGCAAACGTCATGCCCGAGAGACCCTGTACTTC
NA	TRBV7-3	TRBJ2-7	many	CASSSTGIAELSYEQYF	TGTGCCAGCAGCTCTACAGGGATAGCGGAACTCTCCTACGAGCAGTACTTC
TRBD2	TRBV6-1	TRBJ2-5	NA	CATTSGRAMTQYF	TGTGCCACAACAAGCGGGAGGGCTATGACCCAGTACTTC
NA	TRBV11-2	TRBJ1-2	NA	CASSPSDTF	TGTGCCAGCAGCCCCTCGGATACCTTC
TRBD2	TRBV28	TRBJ2-7	many	CASSSTVLAVEQYF	TGTGCCAGCAGTTCCACCGTACTAGCGGTGGAGCAGTACTTC
NA	TRBV30	TRBJ1-2	NA	CAWSVVRSGYGYTF	TGTGCCTGGAGTGTAGTAAGGAGCGGCTATGGCTACACCTTC
TRBD2	TRBV4-2	TRBJ2-5	NA	CASSLRLAGLYGETQYF	TGTGCCAGCAGCCTTCGACTAGCGGGACTTTACGGGGAGACCCAGTACTTC
NA	TRBV12-3/TRBV12-4	TRBJ2-3	many	CASPRWGHGQDTQYF	TGTGCCAGCCCTCGTTGGGGGCACGGCCAGGATACGCAGTATTTT
NA	TRBV29-1	TRBJ1-5	few	CSVRDIPDQPQHF	TGCAGCGTTAGGGACATCCCGGATCAGCCCCAGCATTTT
NA	TRBV5-1	TRBJ2-7	NA	CASRQDPYEQYF	TGCGCCAGCAGACAGGACCCCTACGAGCAGTACTTC
NA	TRBV20-1	TRBJ2-7	many	CSARTHTGTNTYEQYF	TGCAGTGCTAGAACCCATACCGGGACAAATACCTACGAGCAGTACTTC
NA	TRBV7-9	TRBJ1-4	few	CASSSPVRRPTNEKLFF	TGTGCCAGCAGCTCCCCCGTTCGAAGGCCAACTAATGAAAAACTGTTTTTT
NA	TRBV27	TRBJ1-2	many	CASSKTTGANYGYTF	TGTGCCAGCAGCAAAACCACTGGGGCTAACTATGGCTACACCTTC
NA	TRBV3-1	TRBJ1-5	NA	CASSQGPADQPQHF	TGTGCCAGCAGCCAAGGGCCCGCCGATCAGCCCCAGCATTTT
TRBD2	TRBV7-9	TRBJ2-3	few	CASSPGTITSGRSADTQYF	TGTGCCAGCAGCCCCGGAACCATTACTAGCGGGAGGAGTGCAGATACGCAGTATTTT
NA	TRBV2	TRBJ2-5	NA	CASSAGTVGGETQYF	TGTGCCAGCAGTGCTGGGACAGTGGGGGGAGAGACCCAGTACTTC
NA	TRBV10-3	TRBJ2-7	few	CAISIYREHEQYF	TGTGCCATCAGTATATACAGGGAACACGAGCAGTACTTC
NA	TRBV24-1	TRBJ1-5	many	CATSEQGWGYSNQPQHF	TGTGCCACCAGTGAACAAGGATGGGGCTATAGCAATCAGCCCCAGCATTTT
NA	TRBV7-2	TRBJ1-5	many	CASSLGLQSNQPQHF	TGTGCCAGCAGCCTCGGACTGCAAAGCAATCAGCCCCAGCATTTT
NA	TRBV3-1	TRBJ1-3	NA	CASSQRGTGNTIYF	TGTGCCAGCAGCCAGAGGGGAACTGGAAACACCATATATTTT